This T cell receptor beta chain emerged from a study of cytomegalovirus exposure and HLA in healthy donors. Findings of the study overall: An analysis was carried out later, and it reportedly showed fewer N-insertions in an Asian-associated ancestry cluster than the approximately 660-donor mean. The later analysis indicated that the majority of CMV-associated TCR beta chains appeared HLA-restricted.

Healthy bone marrow donors made up the donor group. This PCR relied on a set of 60 Vbeta primers and 13 Jbeta primers. Some clones are missing from TCRdb's copy, which holds only in-frame ones; the method was immunoSEQ multiplex PCR. The specimen's table records 60,000 to 90,000 clones. Remarks on this clone: The target antigen is unknown.

This sequence originates from a woman aged 40 to 50 in good health and CMV-seropositive. Sequenced: PBMCs.

CDR3 DNA: TGTGCCAGCAGCGGGTCGGAGGGCCAAGAGACCCAGTACTTC. It codes for CASSGSEGQETQYF. This sequence joins TRBV9 and TRBJ2-5, with a weak D call TRBD2 (6 bases). The CDR3 sequence is 14 residues long. V lost 3 bases, J lost 1 base, and 10 bases lay in between. CDR1 and CDR2 from the germline V gene are SGDLS and YYNGEE.